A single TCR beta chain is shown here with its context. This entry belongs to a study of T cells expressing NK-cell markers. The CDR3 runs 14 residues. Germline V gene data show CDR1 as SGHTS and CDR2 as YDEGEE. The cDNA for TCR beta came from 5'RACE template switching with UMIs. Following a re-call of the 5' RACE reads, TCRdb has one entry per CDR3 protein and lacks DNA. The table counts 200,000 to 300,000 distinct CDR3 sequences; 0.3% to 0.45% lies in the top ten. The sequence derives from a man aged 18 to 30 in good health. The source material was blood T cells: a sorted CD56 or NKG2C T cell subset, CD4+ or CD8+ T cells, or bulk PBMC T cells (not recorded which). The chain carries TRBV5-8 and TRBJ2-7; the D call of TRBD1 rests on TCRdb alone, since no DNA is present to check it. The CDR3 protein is CASSLWGHDYEQYF.